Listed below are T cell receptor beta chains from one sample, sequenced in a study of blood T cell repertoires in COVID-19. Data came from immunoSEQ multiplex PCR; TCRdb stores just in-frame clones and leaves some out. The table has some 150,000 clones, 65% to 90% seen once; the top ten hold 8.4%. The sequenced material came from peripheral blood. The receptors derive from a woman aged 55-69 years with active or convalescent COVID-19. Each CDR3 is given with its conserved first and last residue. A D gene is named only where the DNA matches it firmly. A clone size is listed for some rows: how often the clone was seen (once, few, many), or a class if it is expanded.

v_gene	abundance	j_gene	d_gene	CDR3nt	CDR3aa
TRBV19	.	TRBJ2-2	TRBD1	TGTGCCAGTAGAATATCCGGGACAGGGGGGAACACCGGGGAGCTGTTTTTT	CASRISGTGGNTGELFF
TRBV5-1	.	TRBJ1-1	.	TGCGCCAGCAGCTTGGCCTCGGCGGGGTACACTGAAGCTTTCTTT	CASSLASAGYTEAFF
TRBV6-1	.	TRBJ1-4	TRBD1	TGTGCCAGCAGTGAAGGGACAGGGGCTGAAAAACTGTTTTTT	CASSEGTGAEKLFF
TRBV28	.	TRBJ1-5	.	TGTGCCAGCAGTTTAAGAGGCCTCAGCCAGAGGAATCAGCCCCAGCATTTT	CASSLRGLSQRNQPQHF
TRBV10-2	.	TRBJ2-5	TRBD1	TGCGCCAGCAGTGACCAAGCAGGACAGGGAGGAGAGACCCAGTACTTC	CASSDQAGQGGETQYF
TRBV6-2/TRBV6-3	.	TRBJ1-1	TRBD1	TGTGCCAGCAGCGACCGGACAGGGGGAACTGAAGCTTTCTTT	CASSDRTGGTEAFF
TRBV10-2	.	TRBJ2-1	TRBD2	TGCGCCAGCAGGCTGGCGGGAGGCTACAATGAGCAGTTCTTC	CASRLAGGYNEQFF
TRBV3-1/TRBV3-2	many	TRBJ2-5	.	TGTGCCAGCAGCCAAGTTGAACTAGGAGAGACCCAGTACTTC	CASSQVELGETQYF
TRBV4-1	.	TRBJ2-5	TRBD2	TGCGCCAGCAGCCAGGCCGGACTAGCGGTTACCCAGTACTTC	CASSQAGLAVTQYF
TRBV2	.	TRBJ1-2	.	TGTGCCAGCACCCTATCGACAGGCTCGGGTTCGGGTGGCTACACCTTC	CASTLSTGSGSGGYTF
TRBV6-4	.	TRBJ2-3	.	TGTGCCAGCAGTGACTCCCAATCGGAGGGTCGTGCGCAGTATTTT	CASSDSQSEGRAQYF
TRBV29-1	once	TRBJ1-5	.	TGCAGCGTTCGGACAGTCGGCAATCAGCCCCAGCATTTT	CSVRTVGNQPQHF
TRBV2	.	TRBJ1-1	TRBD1	TGTGCCAGCAGACAGGGACAGGTTGGCCCTGAAGCTTTCTTT	CASRQGQVGPEAFF
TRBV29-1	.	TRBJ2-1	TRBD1	TGCAGCGAGACCGGGACAGGCGATGAGCAGTTCTTC	CSETGTGDEQFF
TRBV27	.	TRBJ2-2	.	TGTGCCAGCAGTTTATTAGAGAGCACCGGGGAGCTGTTTTTT	CASSLLESTGELFF
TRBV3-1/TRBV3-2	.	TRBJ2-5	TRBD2	TGTGCCAGCAGCCAAATCAGGACTAGCGAAGAGACCCAGTACTTC	CASSQIRTSEETQYF
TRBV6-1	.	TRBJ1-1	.	TGTGCCAGCAGTGAAGCGCAACGAGGGATTATGTACACTGAAGCTTTCTTT	CASSEAQRGIMYTEAFF
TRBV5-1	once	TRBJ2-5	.	TGCGCCAGCAGCTTGGCGAGGGCGAAAGAGACCCAGTACTTC	CASSLARAKETQYF
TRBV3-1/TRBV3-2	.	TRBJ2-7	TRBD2	TGTGCCAGCAGCCACCCCGGGGAGCGGGAGGGCCACGAGCAGTACTTC	CASSHPGEREGHEQYF
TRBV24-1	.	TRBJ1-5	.	TGTGCCACCAGTGGGACAGATAGCAATCAGCCCCAGCATTTT	CATSGTDSNQPQHF
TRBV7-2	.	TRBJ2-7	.	TGTGCCAGCAGCTTAAGGGGGACGGACTACGAGCAGTACTTC	CASSLRGTDYEQYF
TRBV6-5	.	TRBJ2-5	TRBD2	TGTGCCAGCAGCTTGGGACTAGCGGGAGAAGAGACCCAGTACTTC	CASSLGLAGEETQYF
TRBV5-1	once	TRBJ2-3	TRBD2	TGCGCCAGCGGTAGCGGGGGCACAGATACGCAGTATTTT	CASGSGGTDTQYF
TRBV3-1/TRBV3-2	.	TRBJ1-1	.	TGTGCCAGCAGCCAAAGGGGAAGGTTAACTGAAGCTTTCTTT	CASSQRGRLTEAFF
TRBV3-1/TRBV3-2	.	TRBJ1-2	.	TGTGCCAGCAGCCCCAAGTCCGGGTATGGCTACACCTTC	CASSPKSGYGYTF
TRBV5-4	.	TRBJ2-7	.	TGTGCCAGCAGCTTGGACTCAGGCATCTCCTACGAGCAGTACTTC	CASSLDSGISYEQYF
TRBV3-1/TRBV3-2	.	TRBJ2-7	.	TGTGCCAGCAGCCAAGGGGCCCGCTGGTACGAGCAGTACTTC	CASSQGARWYEQYF
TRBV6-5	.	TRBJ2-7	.	TGTGCCAGCAGTTACTCTGCTCTAACGATCTTCTACGAGCAGTACTTC	CASSYSALTIFYEQYF
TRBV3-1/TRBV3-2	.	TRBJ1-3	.	TGTGCCAGCAGCCCCCACATGGACAGCTCTGGAAACACCATATATTTT	CASSPHMDSSGNTIYF
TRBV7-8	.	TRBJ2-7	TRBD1	TGTGCCAGCAGCGCCCGACAGGGGCTTTCGAACGAGCAGTACTTC	CASSARQGLSNEQYF
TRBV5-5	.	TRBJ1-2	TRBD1	TGTGCCAGCACCCGGACAGGGGGCAATTATGGCTACACCTTC	CASTRTGGNYGYTF
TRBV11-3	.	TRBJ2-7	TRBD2	TGTGCCAGCAGCTTAGATGGTAGCGGGAGGTTCTCCGAGCAGTACTTC	CASSLDGSGRFSEQYF
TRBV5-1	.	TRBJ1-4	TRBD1	TGCGCCAGCGCTGCCGGGACAGGGACCGCCACTAATGAAAAACTGTTTTTT	CASAAGTGTATNEKLFF
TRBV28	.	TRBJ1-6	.	TGTGCCAGCAGTTTATGGCGGACAGCAATTAGAAACTATAATTCACCCCTCCACTTT	CASSLWRTAIRNYNSPLHF
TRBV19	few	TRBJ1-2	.	TGTGCCAGTAACACAGGTCGATATGGCTACACCTTC	CASNTGRYGYTF
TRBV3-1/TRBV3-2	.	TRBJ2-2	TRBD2	TGTGCCAGCAGCTCCAGACTAGCGGGTATGACCGGGGAGCTGTTTTTT	CASSSRLAGMTGELFF
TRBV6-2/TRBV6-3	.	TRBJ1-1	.	TGTGCCAGCAGTTACCGTCCCAGGGCGGGAAACACTGAAGCTTTCTTT	CASSYRPRAGNTEAFF